The rows below give T cell receptor beta chains drawn from one sample of a study of blood T cell repertoires in COVID-19. Assay used: immunoSEQ multiplex PCR; TCRdb lists only in-frame clones, some missing. The data contain 350,000 to 450,000 clones, 75% to 90% of them singletons. The source material was peripheral blood. The receptor set was obtained from a woman younger than 35 with acute or convalescent COVID-19. CDR3s include the opening cysteine and the closing phenylalanine or tryptophan. D genes are given only for firm matches. Clone sizes are given selectively: once, few, many, or a class where the clone is expanded.

size: once
J: TRBJ1-6
D: TRBD1
V: TRBV11-3
CDR3: CASSLPDRGDTSYNSPLHF
DNA: TGTGCCAGCAGCTTACCGGACAGGGGCGATACCTCCTATAATTCACCCCTCCACTTT

size: NA
J: TRBJ2-5
D: TRBD2
V: TRBV5-1
CDR3: CASSTASGGRETQYF
DNA: TGCGCCAGCAGCACGGCTAGCGGGGGTCGGGAGACCCAGTACTTC

size: NA
J: TRBJ2-1
D: TRBD1
V: TRBV28
CDR3: CASSQDRVGRNEQFF
DNA: TGTGCCAGCAGTCAAGACAGGGTCGGCCGCAATGAGCAGTTCTTC

size: NA
J: TRBJ2-7
D: TRBD1
V: TRBV4-1
CDR3: CASSQPKPGTAKSYEQYF
DNA: TGCGCCAGCAGCCAACCCAAACCCGGGACAGCTAAATCCTACGAGCAGTACTTC

size: NA
J: TRBJ2-3
D: TRBD2
V: TRBV7-2
CDR3: CASSLGYETSGYF
DNA: TGTGCCAGCAGCCTAGGGTATGAGACTAGCGGTTATTTT

size: NA
J: TRBJ1-3
D: NA
V: TRBV6-5
CDR3: CASSPGHISGNTIYF
DNA: TGTGCCAGCAGTCCGGGACATATCTCTGGAAACACCATATATTTT

size: NA
J: TRBJ1-1
D: TRBD1
V: TRBV11-3
CDR3: CASRYLRGPVNTEAFF
DNA: TGTGCCAGCAGATACCTCAGGGGGCCGGTGAACACTGAAGCTTTCTTT

size: once
J: TRBJ2-7
D: TRBD2
V: TRBV29-1
CDR3: CSVEAPSGSYEQYF
DNA: TGCAGCGTTGAAGCTCCTAGCGGGAGCTACGAGCAGTACTTC

size: NA
J: TRBJ1-1
D: TRBD1
V: TRBV19
CDR3: CASEQGDTEAFF
DNA: TGTGCCAGTGAACAGGGGGATACTGAAGCTTTCTTT

size: NA
J: TRBJ1-2
D: TRBD1
V: TRBV9
CDR3: CASSGPGTGYGYTF
DNA: TGTGCCAGCAGCGGACCCGGGACAGGGTACGGCTACACCTTC

size: NA
J: TRBJ1-2
D: TRBD1
V: TRBV27
CDR3: CASRLEPGQGNYGYTF
DNA: TGTGCCAGCCGCTTAGAACCGGGACAGGGGAACTATGGCTACACCTTC

size: once
J: TRBJ2-7
D: NA
V: TRBV15
CDR3: CATSRVEFDFYEQYF
DNA: TGTGCCACCAGCAGAGTGGAGTTTGACTTTTACGAGCAGTACTTC

size: few
J: TRBJ1-5
D: TRBD1
V: TRBV7-2
CDR3: CASSLSETGRNQPQHF
DNA: TGTGCCAGCAGCTTAAGTGAGACAGGGCGCAATCAGCCCCAGCATTTT

size: NA
J: TRBJ2-1
D: TRBD1
V: TRBV5-1
CDR3: CASSYGTGGEVEQFF
DNA: TGCGCCAGCAGCTATGGGACAGGGGGCGAGGTCGAGCAGTTCTTC

size: NA
J: TRBJ1-2
D: NA
V: TRBV5-6
CDR3: CASSFDNNYGYTF
DNA: TGTGCCAGCAGCTTTGACAATAACTATGGCTACACCTTC